This T cell receptor (beta chain) was identified in a study of T cell repertoires in cytomegalovirus infection. The overall study: CMV infection together with matching HLA type was indicated by public TCR beta signatures.

Each CDR3 protein gets one entry after TCRdb re-called the reads with MiXCR. The sample consists of roughly 310,000 distinct CDR3 sequences, 15% to 20% of them appearing once. The V gene's germline CDR1 is SGHVS and CDR2 FQNEAQ. The CDR3 has 15 amino acids. V lost 0 bases to trimming and J lost 7 bases, with 15 bases between them. At least ten counts were recorded for this clonotype. The gene calls are TRBV7-8 and TRBJ1-2, with TRBD1 as a possible D gene (5 bases). The source is a human donor in good health (CMV status not recorded). Some clones in this sample may be carry-over from other donors' samples. The source material was PBMCs. The chain's CDR3 is CASSLANGGRGGYTF. The DNA of the CDR3 is TGTGCCAGCAGCTTAGCGAACGGGGGACGAGGTGGCTACACCTTC.